In this sample, the clone carrying this T cell receptor (beta chain) turned up a few times. The antigen remains undetermined. CDR1 SGHTA and CDR2 FQGNSA come from the germline V gene. V lost 5 bases and J lost 2; bases outside the gene matches: 4. There are 14 residues in the CDR3. This entry is derived from a study of naive and memory T cell subsets. Study results and caveats: A clonotype means one alpha or beta sequence, not an alpha/beta pair. Over 90% of naive TCR sequences appeared only once after error correction, unlike memory subsets.

Two oligonucleotides, mixed equimolar, formed the beta constant-region primer covering TRBC1 and TRBC2. From the UMI-ligation and nested PCR reads, TCRdb called clonotypes with MiXCR, one entry per CDR3 protein. The sample holds 29,000 or so distinct CDR3 sequences, around 10% seen once. This chain connects TRBV7-2 to TRBJ2-5; 8 bases are shared with TRBD1. The sample comprised effector memory CD4+ T cells from blood. Subset in this sample: effector memory, CD45RA- CD27-. This sequence was found in a human donor in good health. The CDR3: CASSLDRGQETQYF. The CDR3 DNA reads as TGTGCCAGCAGCCTAGACAGGGGTCAAGAGACCCAGTACTTC.